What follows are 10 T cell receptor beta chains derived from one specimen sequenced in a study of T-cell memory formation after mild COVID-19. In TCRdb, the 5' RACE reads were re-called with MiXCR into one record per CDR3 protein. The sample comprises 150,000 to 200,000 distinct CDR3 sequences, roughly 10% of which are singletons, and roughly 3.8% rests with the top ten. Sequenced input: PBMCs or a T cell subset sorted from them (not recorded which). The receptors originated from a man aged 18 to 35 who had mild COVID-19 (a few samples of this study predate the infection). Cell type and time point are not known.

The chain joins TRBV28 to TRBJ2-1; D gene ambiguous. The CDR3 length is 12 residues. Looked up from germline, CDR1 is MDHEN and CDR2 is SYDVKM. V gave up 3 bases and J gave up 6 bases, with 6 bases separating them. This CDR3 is CASSFVPNEQFF. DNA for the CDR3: TGTGCCAGCAGTTTCGTCCCCAATGAGCAGTTCTTC.

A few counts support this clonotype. The CDR3 coding sequence is TGTGCCAGCAGTTACGGGGGGAGTCAAGGCCCCCTCCACTTT. This translates into CASSYGGSQGPLHF. This chain joins TRBV6-6 and TRBJ1-6; possible D gene TRBD1, 5 bases. Trimming shortened V by 2 bases and J by 13 bases, and 15 bases separated the two germline ends. Germline V CDR1 and CDR2: MNHNY, SVGAGI (reference sequence). The CDR3 is 14 amino acids.

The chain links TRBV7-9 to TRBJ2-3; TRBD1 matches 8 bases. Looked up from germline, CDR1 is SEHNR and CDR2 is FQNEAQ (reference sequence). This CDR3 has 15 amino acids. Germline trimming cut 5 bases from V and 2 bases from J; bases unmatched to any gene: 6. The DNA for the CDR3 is TGTGCCAGCAGCCTCTTCCAGGGGGCCACAGATACGCAGTATTTT. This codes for CASSLFQGATDTQYF.

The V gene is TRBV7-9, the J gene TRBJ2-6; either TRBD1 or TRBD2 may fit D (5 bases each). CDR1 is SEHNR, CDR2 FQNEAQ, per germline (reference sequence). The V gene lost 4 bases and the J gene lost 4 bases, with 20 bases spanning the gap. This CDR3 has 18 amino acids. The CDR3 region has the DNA TGTGCCAGCAGCTCTCTCCGGGACCTCCTTTCCGGGGCCAACGTCCTGACTTTC. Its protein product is CASSSLRDLLSGANVLTF.

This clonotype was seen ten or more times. CDR3 region: CASSLDSQPQHF. Written as DNA, the CDR3 is TGTGCCAGCAGCTTAGACAGCCAGCCCCAGCATTTT. The chain joins TRBV7-2 to TRBJ1-5; no clear D gene. The V end lost 1 base, the J end lost 7 bases, and 5 bases lay between the germline ends. This CDR3 is built from 12 residues. Germline V CDR1 and CDR2: SGHTA, FQGNSA.

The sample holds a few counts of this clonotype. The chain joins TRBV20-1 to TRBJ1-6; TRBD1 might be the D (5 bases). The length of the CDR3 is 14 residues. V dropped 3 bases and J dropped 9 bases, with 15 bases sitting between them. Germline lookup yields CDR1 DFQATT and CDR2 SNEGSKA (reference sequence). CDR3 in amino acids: CSARGGLEVSPLHF. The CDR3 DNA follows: TGCAGTGCTAGGGGGGGGTTAGAAGTTTCACCCCTCCACTTT.

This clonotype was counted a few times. The chain's CDR3 is CASSLAKLGTGANVLTF. The CDR3 bases are TGCGCCAGCAGCTTGGCCAAGTTGGGGACTGGGGCCAACGTCCTGACTTTC. This sequence joins TRBV5-1 and TRBJ2-6; D unresolved. V was shortened by 0 bases and J by 2 bases, with 12 bases between the two germline ends. This CDR3 has 17 residues. CDR1 is SGHRS and CDR2 is YFSETQ in the germline V gene. Full variable domain (missing parts from reference TRBV5-1 and TRBJ2-6): KAGVTQTPRYLIKTRGQQVTLSCSPISGHRSVSWYQQTPGQGLQFLFEYFSETQRNKGNFPGRFSGRQFSNSRSEMNVSTLELGDSALYLCASSLAKLGTGANVLTFGAGSRLTVL.

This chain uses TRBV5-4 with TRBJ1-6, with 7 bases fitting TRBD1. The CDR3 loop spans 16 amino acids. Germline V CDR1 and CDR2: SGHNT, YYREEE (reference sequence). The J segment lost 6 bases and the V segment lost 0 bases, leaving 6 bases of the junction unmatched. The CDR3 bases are TGTGCCAGCAGCTTGGACAGGGGAGTAGGTAATTCACCCCTCCACTTT. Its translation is CASSLDRGVGNSPLHF.

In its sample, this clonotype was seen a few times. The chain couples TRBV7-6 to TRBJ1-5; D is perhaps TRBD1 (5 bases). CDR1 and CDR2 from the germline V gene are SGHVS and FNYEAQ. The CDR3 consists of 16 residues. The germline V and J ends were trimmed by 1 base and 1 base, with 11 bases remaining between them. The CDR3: CASSLGGGESNQPQHF. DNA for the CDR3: TGTGCCAGCAGCTTAGGGGGGGGTGAAAGCAATCAGCCCCAGCATTTT.

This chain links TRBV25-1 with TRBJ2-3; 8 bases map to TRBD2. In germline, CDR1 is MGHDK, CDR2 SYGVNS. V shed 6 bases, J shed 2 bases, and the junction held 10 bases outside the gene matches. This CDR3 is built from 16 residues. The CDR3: CASSYPSGGYTDTQYF. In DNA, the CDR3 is TGTGCCAGCAGCTATCCAAGCGGGGGCTACACAGATACGCAGTATTTT.